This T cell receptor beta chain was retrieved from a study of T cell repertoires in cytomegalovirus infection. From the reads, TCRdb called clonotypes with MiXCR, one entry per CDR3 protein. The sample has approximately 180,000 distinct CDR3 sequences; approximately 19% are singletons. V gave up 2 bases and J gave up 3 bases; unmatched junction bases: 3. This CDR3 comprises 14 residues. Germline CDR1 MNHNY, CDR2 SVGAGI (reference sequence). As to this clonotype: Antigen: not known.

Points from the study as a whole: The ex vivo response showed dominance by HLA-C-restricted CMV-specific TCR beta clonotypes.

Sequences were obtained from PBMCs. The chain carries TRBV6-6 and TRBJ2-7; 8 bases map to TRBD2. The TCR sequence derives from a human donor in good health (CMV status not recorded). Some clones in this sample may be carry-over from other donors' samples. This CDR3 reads CASSYLAGGYEQYF. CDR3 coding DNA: TGTGCCAGCAGTTACCTAGCGGGTGGCTACGAGCAGTACTTC.